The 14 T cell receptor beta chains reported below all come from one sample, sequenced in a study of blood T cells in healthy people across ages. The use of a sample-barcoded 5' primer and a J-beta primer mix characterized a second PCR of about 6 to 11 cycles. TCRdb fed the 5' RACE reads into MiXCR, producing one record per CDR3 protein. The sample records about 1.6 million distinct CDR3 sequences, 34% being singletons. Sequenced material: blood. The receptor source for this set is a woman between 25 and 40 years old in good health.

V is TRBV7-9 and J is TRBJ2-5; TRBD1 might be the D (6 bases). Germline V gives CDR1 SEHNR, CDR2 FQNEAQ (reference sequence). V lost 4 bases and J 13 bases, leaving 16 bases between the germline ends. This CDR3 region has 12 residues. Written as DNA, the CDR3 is TGTGCCAGCAGCTCCACCCGGACAGCCGGGTACTTC. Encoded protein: CASSSTRTAGYF.

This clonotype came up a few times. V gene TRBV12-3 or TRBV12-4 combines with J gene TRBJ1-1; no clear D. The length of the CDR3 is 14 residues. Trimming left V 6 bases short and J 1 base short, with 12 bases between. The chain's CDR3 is CASSPVGQNTEAFF. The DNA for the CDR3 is TGTGCCAGCAGCCCGGTGGGCCAGAACACTGAAGCTTTCTTT.

The CDR3 reads CSARRKNTEAFF. CDR3 nucleotides: TGCAGTGCTCGCAGGAAGAACACTGAAGCTTTCTTT. The genes are TRBV20-1 and TRBJ1-1; D is uncertain. The CDR3 extends over 12 amino acids. Deletions cut 5 bases from V and 1 base from J, with 8 bases between. The germline V gene has CDR1 DFQATT and CDR2 SNEGSKA (reference sequence).

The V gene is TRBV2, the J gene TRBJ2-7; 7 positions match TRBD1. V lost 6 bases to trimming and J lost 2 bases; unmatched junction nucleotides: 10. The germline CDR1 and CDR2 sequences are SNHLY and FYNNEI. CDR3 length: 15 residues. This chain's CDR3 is CASSPPTGVAYEQYF. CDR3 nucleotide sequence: TGTGCCAGCAGCCCACCTACAGGGGTTGCCTACGAGCAGTACTTC.

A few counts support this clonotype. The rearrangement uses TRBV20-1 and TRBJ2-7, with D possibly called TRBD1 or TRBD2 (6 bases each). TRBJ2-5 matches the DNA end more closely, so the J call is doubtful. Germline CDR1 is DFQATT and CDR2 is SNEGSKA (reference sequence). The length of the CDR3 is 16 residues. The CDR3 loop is CSASPRPSGGGETQYF. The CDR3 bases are TGCAGTGCTTCCCCCCGACCGTCAGGAGGGGGAGAGACCCAGTACTTC.

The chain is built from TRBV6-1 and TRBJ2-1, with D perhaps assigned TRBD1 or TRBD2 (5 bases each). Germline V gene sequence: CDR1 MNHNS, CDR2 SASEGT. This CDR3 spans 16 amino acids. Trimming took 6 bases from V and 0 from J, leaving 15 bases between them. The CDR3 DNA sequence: TGTGCCAGCAGCGGCCCGAGGGGCAGCTCCTACAATGAGCAGTTCTTC. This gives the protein CASSGPRGSSYNEQFF.

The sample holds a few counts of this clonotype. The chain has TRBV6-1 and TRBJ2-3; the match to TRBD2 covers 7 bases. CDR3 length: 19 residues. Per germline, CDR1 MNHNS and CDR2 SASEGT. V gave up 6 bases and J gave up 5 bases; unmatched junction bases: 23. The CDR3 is CASRTDTLASSVGIDTQYF. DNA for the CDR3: TGTGCCAGCAGAACGGACACACTAGCGTCAAGTGTGGGGATAGATACGCAGTATTTT.

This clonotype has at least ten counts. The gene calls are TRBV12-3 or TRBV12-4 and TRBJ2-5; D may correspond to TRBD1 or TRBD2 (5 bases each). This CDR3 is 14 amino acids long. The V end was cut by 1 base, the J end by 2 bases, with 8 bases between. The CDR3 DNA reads TGTGCCAGCAGTTTAGAGGGACGGCAAGAGACCCAGTACTTC. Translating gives CASSLEGRQETQYF.

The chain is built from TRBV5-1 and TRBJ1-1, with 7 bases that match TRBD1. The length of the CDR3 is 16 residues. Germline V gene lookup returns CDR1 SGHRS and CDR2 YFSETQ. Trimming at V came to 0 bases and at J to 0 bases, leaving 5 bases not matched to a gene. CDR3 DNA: TGCGCCAGCAGCTTGGGAGCAGGGGGAGTGAACACTGAAGCTTTCTTT. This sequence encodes CASSLGAGGVNTEAFF. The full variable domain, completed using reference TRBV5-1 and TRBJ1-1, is KAGVTQTPRYLIKTRGQQVTLSCSPISGHRSVSWYQQTPGQGLQFLFEYFSETQRNKGNFPGRFSGRQFSNSRSEMNVSTLELGDSALYLCASSLGAGGVNTEAFFGQGTRLTVV.

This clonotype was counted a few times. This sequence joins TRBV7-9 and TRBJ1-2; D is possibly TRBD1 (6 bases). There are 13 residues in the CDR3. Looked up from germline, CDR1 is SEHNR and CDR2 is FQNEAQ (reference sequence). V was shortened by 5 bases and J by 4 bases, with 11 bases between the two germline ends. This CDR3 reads CASSGQTGYGYTF. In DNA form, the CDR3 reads TGTGCCAGCAGCGGACAGACAGGCTATGGCTACACCTTC.

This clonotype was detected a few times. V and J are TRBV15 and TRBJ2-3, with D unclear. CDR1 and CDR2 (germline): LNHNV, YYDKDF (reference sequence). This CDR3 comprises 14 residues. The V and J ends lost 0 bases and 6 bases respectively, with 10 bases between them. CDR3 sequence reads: CATSRDFSSDTQYF. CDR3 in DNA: TGTGCCACCAGCAGAGATTTTTCTTCGGATACGCAGTATTTT.

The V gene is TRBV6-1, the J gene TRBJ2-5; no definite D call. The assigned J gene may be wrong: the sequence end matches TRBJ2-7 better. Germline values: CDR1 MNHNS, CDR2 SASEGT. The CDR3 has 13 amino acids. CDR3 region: CASRPVASYEQYF. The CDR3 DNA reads TGTGCCAGCAGACCCGTGGCCAGCTACGAGCAGTACTTC.

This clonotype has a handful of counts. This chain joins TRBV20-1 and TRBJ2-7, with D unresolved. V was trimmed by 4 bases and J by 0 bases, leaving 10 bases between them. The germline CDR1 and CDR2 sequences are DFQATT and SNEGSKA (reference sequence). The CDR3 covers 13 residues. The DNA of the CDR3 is TGCAGTGCTACTAATGACACCTCCTACGAGCAGTACTTC. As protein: CSATNDTSYEQYF.

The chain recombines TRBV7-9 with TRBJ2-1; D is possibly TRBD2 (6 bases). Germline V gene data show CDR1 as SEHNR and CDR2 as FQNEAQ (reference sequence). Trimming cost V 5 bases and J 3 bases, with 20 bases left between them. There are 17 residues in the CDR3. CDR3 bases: TGTGCCAGCAGCCTGGTGCCCGGAAGGGACTTCTACAATGAGCAGTTCTTC. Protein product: CASSLVPGRDFYNEQFF.